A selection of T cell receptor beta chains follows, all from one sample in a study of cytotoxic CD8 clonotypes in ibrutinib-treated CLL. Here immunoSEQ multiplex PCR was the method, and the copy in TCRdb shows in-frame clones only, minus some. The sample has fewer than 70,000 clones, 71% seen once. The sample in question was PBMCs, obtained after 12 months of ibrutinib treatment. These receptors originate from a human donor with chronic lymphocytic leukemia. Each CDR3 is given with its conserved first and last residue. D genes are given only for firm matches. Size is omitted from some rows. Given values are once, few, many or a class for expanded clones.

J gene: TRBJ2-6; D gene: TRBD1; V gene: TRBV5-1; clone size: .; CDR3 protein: CASSLAGTGASGANVLTF; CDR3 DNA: TGCGCCAGCAGCTTGGCCGGGACAGGGGCCTCTGGGGCCAACGTCCTGACTTTC
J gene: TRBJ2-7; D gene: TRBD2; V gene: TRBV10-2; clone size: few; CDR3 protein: CASSEYRTGLAESSYEQYF; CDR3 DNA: TGCGCCAGCAGTGAGTACCGCACCGGACTAGCGGAGAGCTCCTACGAGCAGTACTTC
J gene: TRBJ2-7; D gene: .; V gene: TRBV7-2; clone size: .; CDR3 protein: CASSHPGSEQYF; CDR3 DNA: TGTGCCAGCAGCCACCCGGGGTCCGAGCAGTACTTC
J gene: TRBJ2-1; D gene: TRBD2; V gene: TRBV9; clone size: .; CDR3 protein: CASSVGGTSGSDEQFF; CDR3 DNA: TGTGCCAGCAGCGTAGGAGGAACTAGCGGGAGCGATGAGCAGTTCTTC
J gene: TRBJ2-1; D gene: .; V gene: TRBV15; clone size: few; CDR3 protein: CATSRDPWGNEQFF; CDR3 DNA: TGTGCCACCAGCAGAGATCCCTGGGGCAATGAGCAGTTCTTC
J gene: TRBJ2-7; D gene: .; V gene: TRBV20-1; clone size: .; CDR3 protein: CSARDSEQYF; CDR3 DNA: TGCAGTGCTAGAGATAGCGAGCAGTACTTC
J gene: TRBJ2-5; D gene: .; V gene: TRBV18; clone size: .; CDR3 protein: CASSPARGGNQETQYF; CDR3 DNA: TGTGCCAGCTCACCAGCACGGGGTGGAAATCAAGAGACCCAGTACTTC
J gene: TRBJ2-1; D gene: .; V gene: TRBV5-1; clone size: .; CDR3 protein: CASSLGDREFF; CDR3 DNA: TGCGCCAGCAGCTTGGGCGACCGTGAGTTCTTC
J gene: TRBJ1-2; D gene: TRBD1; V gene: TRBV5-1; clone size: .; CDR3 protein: CASSLSGTGPWGYTF; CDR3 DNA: TGCGCCAGCAGCTTGTCAGGGACAGGCCCCTGGGGCTACACCTTC
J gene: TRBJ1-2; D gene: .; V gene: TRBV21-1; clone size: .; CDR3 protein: CASSKTGGWVYGYTF; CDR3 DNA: TGTGCCAGCAGCAAAACAGGGGGATGGGTCTATGGCTACACCTTC
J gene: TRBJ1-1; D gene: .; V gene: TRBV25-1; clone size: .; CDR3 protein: CASSEAGVTEAFF; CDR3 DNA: TGTGCCAGCAGTGAAGCTGGGGTCACTGAAGCTTTCTTT
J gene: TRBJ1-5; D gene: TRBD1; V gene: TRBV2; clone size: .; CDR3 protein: CASSDQMTGSYSNQPQHF; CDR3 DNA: TGTGCCAGCAGTGATCAAATGACAGGGTCGTATAGCAATCAGCCCCAGCATTTT
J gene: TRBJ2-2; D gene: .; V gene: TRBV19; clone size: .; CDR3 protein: CASNNRGAANTGELFF; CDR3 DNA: TGTGCCAGTAACAACCGGGGGGCAGCGAACACCGGGGAGCTGTTTTTT
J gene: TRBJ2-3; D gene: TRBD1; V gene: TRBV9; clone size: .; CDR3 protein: CASSPGGVGNTQYF; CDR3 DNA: TGTGCCAGCAGCCCAGGGGGTGTAGGGAATACGCAGTATTTT
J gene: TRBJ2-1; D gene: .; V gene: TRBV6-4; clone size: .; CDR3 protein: CASSDAPPSEQFF; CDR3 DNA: TGTGCCAGCAGTGATGCCCCCCCTAGTGAGCAGTTCTTC
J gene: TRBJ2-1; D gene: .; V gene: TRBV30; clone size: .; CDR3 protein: CAWRGLYNEQFF; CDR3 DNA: TGTGCCTGGAGGGGACTCTACAATGAGCAGTTCTTC
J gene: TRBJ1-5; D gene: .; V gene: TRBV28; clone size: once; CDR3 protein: CASTRGAGQPQHF; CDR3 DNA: TGTGCCAGCACCCGGGGCGCGGGTCAGCCCCAGCATTTT
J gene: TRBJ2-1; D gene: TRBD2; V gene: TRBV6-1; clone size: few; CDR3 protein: CASSERGGSSGSAQFF; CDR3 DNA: TGTGCCAGCAGTGAAAGGGGTGGGTCCAGCGGGAGTGCGCAGTTCTTC
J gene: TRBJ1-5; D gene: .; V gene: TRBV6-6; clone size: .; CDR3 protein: CASSYVGTPDQPQHF; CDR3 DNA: TGTGCCAGCAGTTACGTCGGGACACCCGATCAGCCCCAGCATTTT
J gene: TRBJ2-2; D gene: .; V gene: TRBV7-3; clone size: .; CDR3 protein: CASSLYQGSGELFF; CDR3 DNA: TGTGCCAGCAGCTTATATCAGGGTTCCGGGGAGCTGTTTTTT
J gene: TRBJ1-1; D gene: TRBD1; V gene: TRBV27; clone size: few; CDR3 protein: CASSLSWVPPLGTVHEAFF; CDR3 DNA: TGTGCCAGCAGTTTATCGTGGGTCCCCCCACTCGGGACAGTTCATGAAGCTTTCTTT
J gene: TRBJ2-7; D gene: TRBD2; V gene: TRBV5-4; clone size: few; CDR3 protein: CASGAGGSLVEQYF; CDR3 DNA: TGTGCCTCGGGGGCGGGAGGGAGCCTAGTCGAGCAGTACTTC
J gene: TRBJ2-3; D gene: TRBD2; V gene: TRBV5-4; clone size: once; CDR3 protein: CASSLGLAPDTQYF; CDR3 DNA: TGTGCCAGCAGCTTGGGACTAGCTCCAGATACGCAGTATTTT
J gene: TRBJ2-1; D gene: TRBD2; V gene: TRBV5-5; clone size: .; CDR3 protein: CASSPSPAGAHNEQFF; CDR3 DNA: TGTGCCAGCAGCCCCTCCCCAGCGGGAGCCCACAATGAGCAGTTCTTC
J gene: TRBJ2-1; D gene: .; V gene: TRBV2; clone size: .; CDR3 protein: CASSVGPVPNEQFF; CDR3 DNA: TGTGCCAGCAGTGTTGGCCCTGTTCCCAATGAGCAGTTCTTC
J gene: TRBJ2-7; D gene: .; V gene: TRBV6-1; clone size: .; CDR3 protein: CASSRTVSSYEQYF; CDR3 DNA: TGTGCCAGCAGTAGGACTGTTAGCTCCTACGAGCAGTACTTC
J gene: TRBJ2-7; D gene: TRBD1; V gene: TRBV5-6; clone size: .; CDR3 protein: CASRAQGAEEQYF; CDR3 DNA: TGTGCCAGCAGGGCACAGGGGGCGGAGGAGCAGTACTTC
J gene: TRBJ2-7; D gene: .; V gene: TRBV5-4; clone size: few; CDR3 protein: CASSLFRSHEQYF; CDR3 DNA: TGTGCCAGCAGCTTGTTCCGGTCCCACGAGCAGTACTTC
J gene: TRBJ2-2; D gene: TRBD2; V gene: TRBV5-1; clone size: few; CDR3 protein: CASSSGTSGRSGELFF; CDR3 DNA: TGCGCCAGCAGCTCGGGGACTAGCGGGAGATCCGGGGAGCTGTTTTTT
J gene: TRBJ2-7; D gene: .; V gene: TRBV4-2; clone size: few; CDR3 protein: CASSRIWDVAYEQYF; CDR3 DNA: TGTGCCAGCAGCCGAATTTGGGACGTTGCCTACGAGCAGTACTTC
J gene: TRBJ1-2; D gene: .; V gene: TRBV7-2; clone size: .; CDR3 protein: CASSLTPPGSGYTF; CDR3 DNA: TGTGCCAGCAGCTTAACCCCACCCGGGAGTGGCTACACCTTC
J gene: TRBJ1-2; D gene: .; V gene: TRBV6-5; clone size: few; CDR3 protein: CASRRQNYGYTF; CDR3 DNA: TGTGCCAGCAGAAGACAGAACTATGGCTACACCTTC
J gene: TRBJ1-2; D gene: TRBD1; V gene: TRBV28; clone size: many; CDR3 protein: CASSPQTGTYGYTF; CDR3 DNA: TGTGCCAGCAGTCCCCAGACAGGGACCTATGGCTACACCTTC